A selection of T cell receptor beta chains follows, all from one sample in a study of CD8+CD57+ T cells in acquired aplastic anemia. TCRdb re-derived calls from the reads in MiXCR, one entry per CDR3 protein. There are some 180,000 distinct CDR3 sequences in the sample; 63% occur only once, and under 45% lies in the top ten. Sequenced input: sorted CD4+, CD8+, or CD8+CD57+ T cells (not recorded which) from PBMCs. Receptors originate from a human donor with aplastic anemia. Each CDR3 is given with its conserved first and last residue. The order of the fields is D gene, clone size, V gene, J gene, CDR3 protein, CDR3 DNA. A D gene is named only where the DNA matches it firmly. A clone size is listed for some rows: how often the clone was seen (once, few, many), or a class if it is expanded.

d_call: -
clone_size: -
v_call: TRBV20-1
j_call: TRBJ1-2
cdr3_aa: CSARDQAGGANFGYTF
cdr3_nt: TGCAGTGCTAGAGATCAGGCGGGGGGCGCTAACTTTGGCTACACCTTC

d_call: -
clone_size: many
v_call: TRBV5-1
j_call: TRBJ2-2
cdr3_aa: CASSYGGGELFF
cdr3_nt: TGCGCCAGCAGCTACGGAGGCGGGGAGCTGTTTTTT

d_call: TRBD2
clone_size: many
v_call: TRBV2
j_call: TRBJ2-1
cdr3_aa: CASRGTSGGWSSYNEQFF
cdr3_nt: TGTGCCAGCAGGGGGACTAGCGGGGGGTGGAGCTCCTACAATGAGCAGTTCTTC

d_call: TRBD2
clone_size: many
v_call: TRBV5-1
j_call: TRBJ2-5
cdr3_aa: CASSLGTRRGETQYF
cdr3_nt: TGCGCCAGCAGCTTAGGGACTAGGCGTGGAGAGACCCAGTACTTC

d_call: -
clone_size: -
v_call: TRBV7-6
j_call: TRBJ2-5
cdr3_aa: CASSIGPGEEETQYF
cdr3_nt: TGTGCCAGTAGTATAGGTCCAGGGGAGGAAGAGACCCAGTACTTC

d_call: -
clone_size: -
v_call: TRBV7-3
j_call: TRBJ2-1
cdr3_aa: CASSSGTHNEQFF
cdr3_nt: TGTGCCAGCAGCTCCGGGACTCACAATGAGCAGTTCTTC

d_call: -
clone_size: -
v_call: TRBV7-3
j_call: TRBJ1-1
cdr3_aa: CASSLGSPNTEAFF
cdr3_nt: TGTGCCAGCAGCTTGGGCAGTCCAAACACTGAAGCTTTCTTT

d_call: TRBD2
clone_size: -
v_call: TRBV25-1
j_call: TRBJ2-5
cdr3_aa: CASSQTGGETQYF
cdr3_nt: TGTGCCAGCAGCCAGACCGGGGGGGAGACCCAGTACTTC

d_call: TRBD2
clone_size: few
v_call: TRBV20-1
j_call: TRBJ2-3
cdr3_aa: CSASAGGAYTQYF
cdr3_nt: TGCAGTGCTAGTGCGGGGGGGGCGTATACGCAGTATTTT

d_call: -
clone_size: many
v_call: TRBV13
j_call: TRBJ2-7
cdr3_aa: CASSLEGTGAYEQYF
cdr3_nt: TGTGCCAGCAGCTTAGAGGGGACTGGGGCCTACGAGCAGTACTTC

d_call: -
clone_size: -
v_call: TRBV25-1
j_call: TRBJ1-6
cdr3_aa: CASSEYRDNPPLHF
cdr3_nt: TGTGCCAGCAGTGAATACCGGGATAATCCGCCCCTCCACTTT

d_call: TRBD2
clone_size: once
v_call: TRBV20-1
j_call: TRBJ2-1
cdr3_aa: CSAKGTSGGNEQFF
cdr3_nt: TGCAGTGCTAAAGGGACTAGCGGGGGGAATGAGCAGTTCTTC

d_call: -
clone_size: few
v_call: TRBV19
j_call: TRBJ1-2
cdr3_aa: CASDKGMEGYGYTF
cdr3_nt: TGTGCCAGTGATAAAGGGATGGAAGGCTATGGCTACACCTTC

d_call: TRBD2
clone_size: -
v_call: TRBV10-3
j_call: TRBJ2-3
cdr3_aa: CAISESGRTSGSTDTQYF
cdr3_nt: TGTGCCATCAGTGAGTCAGGACGGACTAGCGGATCCACAGATACGCAGTATTTT

d_call: -
clone_size: many
v_call: TRBV4-1
j_call: TRBJ1-2
cdr3_aa: CASSPHTGGGYTF
cdr3_nt: TGCGCCAGCAGCCCCCACACCGGAGGCGGCTACACCTTC

d_call: -
clone_size: -
v_call: TRBV20-1
j_call: TRBJ2-7
cdr3_aa: CSAKGDSYEQYF
cdr3_nt: TGCAGTGCTAAGGGTGACTCCTACGAGCAGTACTTC

d_call: -
clone_size: -
v_call: TRBV20-1
j_call: TRBJ1-2
cdr3_aa: CSGGAKGYTF
cdr3_nt: TGCAGTGGGGGGGCAAAAGGCTACACCTTC

d_call: -
clone_size: once
v_call: TRBV7-9
j_call: TRBJ1-2
cdr3_aa: CASSLARGLGYGYTF
cdr3_nt: TGTGCCAGCAGCTTAGCGCGCGGTTTGGGCTATGGCTACACCTTC

d_call: TRBD2
clone_size: -
v_call: TRBV7-3
j_call: TRBJ2-5
cdr3_aa: CASSVTPGGWETQYF
cdr3_nt: TGTGCCAGCAGCGTAACGCCGGGAGGGTGGGAGACCCAGTACTTC

d_call: -
clone_size: -
v_call: TRBV7-2
j_call: TRBJ1-6
cdr3_aa: CASSSLLTNSPLHF
cdr3_nt: TGTGCCAGCAGCTCCCTTTTGACGAATTCACCCCTCCACTTT

d_call: TRBD1
clone_size: few
v_call: TRBV7-6
j_call: TRBJ1-4
cdr3_aa: CASSLRQGAANEKLFF
cdr3_nt: TGTGCCAGCAGCTTACGACAGGGGGCAGCTAATGAAAAACTGTTTTTT

d_call: TRBD2
clone_size: -
v_call: TRBV20-1
j_call: TRBJ2-3
cdr3_aa: CSAPKAGVTDTQYF
cdr3_nt: TGCAGTGCCCCGAAGGCGGGGGTCACAGATACGCAGTATTTT